The next 26 T cell receptor beta chains were all read from a single sample in a study of shared clonotypes between healthy human individuals. Naive-designated CD8 cells lacked CD45RO, were positively enriched for CCR7, and omitted terminally differentiated effector memory CD45RA+ cells. Data came from immunoSEQ multiplex PCR; TCRdb stores just in-frame clones and leaves some out. The table records more than 600,000 clones, about 91% of them present only once. Sequencing was performed on naive CD8+ T cells sorted from blood. Receptors were obtained from a man aged 25 to 45 in good health.

Written as DNA, the CDR3 is TGTGCCAGCAGCGACTTGGGGTTAGAAGCTCAAGAGACCCAGTACTTC. It yields the protein CASSDLGLEAQETQYF. The genes are TRBV6-6 and TRBJ2-5; D gene ambiguous. This CDR3 has 16 residues. V was clipped by 6 bases and J by 2 bases, with 19 bases between them. CDR1 is MNHNY, CDR2 SVGAGI, per germline (reference sequence).

This chain links TRBV4-2 with TRBJ2-7; 8 positions match TRBD2. Germline CDR1 LGHNA, CDR2 YNFKEQ. The length of the CDR3 is 17 residues. V gave up 0 bases and J gave up 6 bases; unmatched junction bases: 13. In nucleotides, the CDR3 is TGTGCCAGCAGCCAAGAAAGTTTAGCGGGACTCGCGGGCGAGCAGTACTTC. It codes for CASSQESLAGLAGEQYF.

For the CDR3, the DNA is TGTGCCAGCAGCGCCCATCCCGAGGGCTCTGATTGGCACGAGCAGTACTTC. Translating gives CASSAHPEGSDWHEQYF. V usage is TRBV9 and J usage is TRBJ2-7, with D tentatively TRBD2 (5 bases). Per germline, CDR1 SGDLS and CDR2 YYNGEE. Trimming shortened V by 3 bases and J by 5 bases, and 24 bases separated the two germline ends. The CDR3 loop spans 17 amino acids.

This clone came up a few times. The rearrangement joins TRBV6-4 to TRBJ2-1; TRBD2 matches 10 bases. The junction had 6 bases not matched to a gene; V was cut back by 2 bases and J by 5 bases. Per the germline V gene, CDR1 is MRHNA and CDR2 is SNTAGT. This CDR3 has 16 residues. CDR3 sequence: CASSDEAGGPNNEQFF. The CDR3, as DNA: TGTGCCAGCAGTGACGAAGCGGGAGGGCCAAACAATGAGCAGTTCTTC.

The chain joins TRBV4-1 to TRBJ2-5; TRBD1 matches 8 bases. The germline V gene has CDR1 MGHRA and CDR2 YSYEKL. There are 13 residues in the CDR3. Germline trimming cut 6 bases from V and 3 bases from J; bases unmatched to any gene: 3. The CDR3 spells CASRPTGEETQYF. DNA of the CDR3: TGCGCCAGCAGACCGACAGGGGAAGAGACCCAGTACTTC.

The V call is TRBV28, the J call TRBJ2-5, with D tentatively TRBD2 (6 bases). This CDR3 is built from 15 residues. Germline CDR1 reads MDHEN; CDR2 reads SYDVKM. Trimming took 7 bases from V and 1 from J, leaving 16 bases between them. CDR3 sequence (DNA): TGTGCCAGCAACGGATTAGCGGCCCCCCAAGAGACCCAGTACTTC. Protein product: CASNGLAAPQETQYF. The full variable domain, its missing parts supplied by reference TRBV28 and TRBJ2-5, is DVKVTQSSRYLVKRTGEKVFLECVQDMDHENMFWYRQDPGLGLRLIYFSYDVKMKEKGDIPEGYSVSREKKERFSLILESASTNQTSMYLCASNGLAAPQETQYFGPGTRLLVL.

In this sample, this clone turned up once. The rearrangement links TRBV27 to TRBJ2-7; 11 positions agree with TRBD1. Germline CDR1 MNHEY, CDR2 SMNVEV (reference sequence). Trimming took 6 bases from V and 2 from J; bases not matched to a gene: 6. The CDR3 runs to 15 residues. CDR3 DNA sequence: TGTGCCAGCAGAACCGGGACAGGGGGGACCTACGAGCAGTACTTC. It encodes CASRTGTGGTYEQYF.

The chain recombines TRBV7-9 with TRBJ2-7, with TRBD1 matching over 9 bases. V gave up 5 bases and J gave up 8 bases; unmatched junction bases: 10. The V gene's germline CDR1 is SEHNR and CDR2 FQNEAQ (reference sequence). This CDR3 is 14 amino acids long. CDR3 bases: TGTGCCAGCAGCATGGGACAGGGAGAGAGGCAGCAGTACTTC. Amino acid sequence: CASSMGQGERQQYF.

The gene calls are TRBV10-3 and TRBJ2-5; 7 nucleotides align to TRBD2. CDR1 and CDR2 from the germline V gene are ENHRY and SYGVKD. The CDR3 totals 15 residues. After removal of 4 bases from V and 4 bases from J, the junction contained 9 bases not matched to a gene. The CDR3 coding sequence is TGTGCCATCAGTGGGGGTAGCGGGCTTGGAGAGACCCAGTACTTC. This sequence encodes CAISGGSGLGETQYF.

The chain has TRBV7-8 and TRBJ2-2, with D tentatively TRBD1 or TRBD2 (5 bases each). Trimming shortened V by 1 base and J by 0 bases, and 15 bases separated the two germline ends. The CDR3 spans 18 residues. Germline values: CDR1 SGHVS, CDR2 FQNEAQ. CDR3 amino acids: CASSLVVGGGPNTGELFF. The CDR3 DNA sequence: TGTGCCAGCAGCTTAGTGGTTGGTGGGGGACCGAACACCGGGGAGCTGTTTTTT.

Note on this clone: Distinct nucleotide sequences in the sample also encode this CDR3. The V gene is TRBV28, the J gene TRBJ2-2; D gene unclear. In germline, CDR1 is MDHEN, CDR2 SYDVKM. The V end lost 3 bases, the J end lost 4 bases, and 6 bases lay between the germline ends. CDR3 length equals 13 residues. Here the CDR3 DNA reads TGTGCCAGCAGTTTTCGCGGCACCGGGGAGCTGTTTTTT. Its protein product is CASSFRGTGELFF.

CDR3 region: CATPSRTGGELFF. The DNA of the CDR3 is TGTGCCACCCCCTCAAGGACGGGCGGGGAGCTGTTTTTT. The V gene is TRBV19, the J gene TRBJ2-2; D is unclear. From germline, CDR1 is LNHDA and CDR2 SQIVND (reference sequence). The V gene lost 10 bases and the J gene lost 7 bases, with 16 bases spanning the gap. The CDR3 spans 13 residues. Supplemented by reference TRBV19 and TRBJ2-2, the full variable domain reads DGGITQSPKYLFRKEGQNVTLSCEQNLNHDAMYWYRQDPGQGLRLIYYSQIVNDFQKGDIAEGYSVSREKKESFPLTVTSAQKNPTAFYLCATPSRTGGELFFGEGSRLTVL.

This sequence joins TRBV10-3 and TRBJ2-5, with D perhaps matching TRBD1 (5 bases). V lost 10 bases and J 1 base, leaving 19 bases between the germline ends. CDR3 length: 15 residues. CDR1 is ENHRY, CDR2 SYGVKD, per germline. In DNA, the CDR3 is TGTGCCACCATGAGAAGTACAGGCCTCCAAGAGACCCAGTACTTC. Amino acid sequence: CATMRSTGLQETQYF.

The chain combines TRBV19 with TRBJ2-4; 9 positions agree with TRBD2. This CDR3 is 16 amino acids long. J lost 8 bases, V lost 4 bases, and 12 bases had no gene match. Germline CDR1 LNHDA, CDR2 SQIVND (reference sequence). The CDR3 region is CASSSLAGSQGDIQYF. The DNA for the CDR3 is TGTGCCAGTAGTAGCCTAGCGGGATCACAGGGTGACATTCAGTACTTC.

The chain recombines TRBV29-1 with TRBJ1-2, with D possibly TRBD1 on 6 matching bases. The germline gives CDR1 SQVTM, CDR2 ANQGSEA. V shed 7 bases and J shed 4 bases, with 22 bases lying between them. CDR3 size: 15 residues. CDR3 in amino acids: CSGRGMPGDGYGYTF. CDR3 in DNA: TGCAGCGGACGGGGAATGCCAGGGGATGGCTATGGCTACACCTTC. Variable domain in full (rest from reference TRBV29-1 and TRBJ1-2): SAVISQKPSRDICQRGTSLTIQCQVDSQVTMMFWYRQQPGQSLTLIATANQGSEATYESGFVIDKFPISRPNLTFSTLTVSNMSPEDSSIYLCSGRGMPGDGYGYTFGSGTRLTVV.

The chain is built from TRBV19 and TRBJ1-2; D is perhaps TRBD1 (5 bases). The V gene's germline CDR1 is LNHDA and CDR2 SQIVND (reference sequence). The CDR3 contains 12 residues. Trimming pared 5 bases from V and 4 bases from J, leaving 8 bases between. The CDR3 DNA reads as TGTGCCAGTAGTTCCGGGACCTATGGCTACACCTTC. The encoded protein is CASSSGTYGYTF.

The rearrangement uses TRBV11-1 and TRBJ2-7; a weak D match, TRBD1 (6 bases). From germline, CDR1 is SGHAT and CDR2 FQDESV (reference sequence). V lost 0 bases and J lost 3, with 18 bases in between. The CDR3 consists of 17 residues. This CDR3 reads CASSLALIGGRSYEQYF. Here the CDR3 DNA reads TGTGCCAGCAGCTTAGCGCTTATAGGGGGAAGGAGCTACGAGCAGTACTTC.

This clone was detected only once. The V and J genes are TRBV30 and TRBJ1-2; D unclear. The CDR3 is 15 amino acids. The germline CDR1 and CDR2 sequences are GTSNPN and SVGIG (reference sequence). V lost 3 bases and J 0 bases, leaving 14 bases between the germline ends. The CDR3, as DNA: TGTGCCTGGAGAAGCACAATTCTATCTAACTATGGCTACACCTTC. This codes for CAWRSTILSNYGYTF.

The chain is built from TRBV7-2 and TRBJ1-1; 7 nucleotides line up with TRBD1. CDR3 size: 15 residues. Losses at the gene ends were 5 bases for V and 8 bases for J; bases not matched to a gene: 14. CDR1 and CDR2 from the germline V gene are SGHTA and FQGNSA. The CDR3 region is CASSRQPQGQTEAFF. CDR3 DNA sequence: TGTGCCAGCAGCCGACAACCCCAGGGACAGACAGAAGCTTTCTTT.

Worth noting for this clone: Germline is not matched at one junction end, which may reflect a read error. The rearrangement joins TRBV29-1 to TRBJ2-7, with 12 positions matching TRBD1. The CDR3 is 13 residues long. From germline, CDR1 is SQVTM and CDR2 ANQGSEA. The CDR3 nucleotides are TGCAGCGGCGCCGGGACAGGGGGCGGTGAGCAGTATTTC. Translating it yields CSGAGTGGGEQYF.

The V gene is TRBV28, the J gene TRBJ2-7; D unclear. Deletions cut 6 bases from V and 5 bases from J, with 14 bases between. The CDR3 runs 13 residues. From germline, CDR1 is MDHEN and CDR2 SYDVKM. In DNA, the CDR3 is TGTGCCAGCAGCCGCCCAGACCGAAACGAGCAGTACTTC. Its translation: CASSRPDRNEQYF.

This chain uses TRBV5-1 with TRBJ2-7; D is undetermined. The germline V gene has CDR1 SGHRS and CDR2 YFSETQ. Deletions cut 0 bases from V and 2 bases from J, with 6 bases between. CDR3 length equals 13 residues. The CDR3: CASSLDKTYEQYF. In DNA, the CDR3 is TGCGCCAGCAGCTTGGACAAAACCTACGAGCAGTACTTC.

The V gene is TRBV6-6, the J gene TRBJ2-7; D remains unclear. The germline V and J ends were trimmed by 6 bases and 6 bases, with 15 bases remaining between them. This CDR3 spans 13 amino acids. Germline-derived CDR1 and CDR2 are MNHNY and SVGAGI (reference sequence). CDR3 DNA: TGTGCCAGCAGACCCGGGCCCAGGTCCGAGCAGTACTTC. Translating it yields CASRPGPRSEQYF.

This chain links TRBV11-2 with TRBJ2-1; D is ambiguous. With 5 bases removed from V and 5 bases from J, the gap between germline ends came to 10 bases. Germline V CDR1 and CDR2: SGHAT, FQNNGV. The CDR3 sequence is 13 residues long. The CDR3 sequence: CASSPPGNNEQFF. Here the CDR3 DNA reads TGTGCCAGCAGCCCCCCCGGAAACAATGAGCAGTTCTTC.

The chain recombines TRBV5-6 with TRBJ1-2; 12 bases line up with TRBD1. The J segment lost 6 bases and the V segment lost 0 bases, leaving 0 bases of the junction unmatched. Germline-derived CDR1 and CDR2 are SGHDT and YYEEEE. The CDR3 extends over 14 amino acids. Written as DNA, the CDR3 is TGTGCCAGCAGCTTGGGGGACAGGGGGCATGGCTACACCTTC. Translation: CASSLGDRGHGYTF. Drawing the rest from reference TRBV5-6 and TRBJ1-2, the complete variable domain is DAGVTQSPTHLIKTRGQQVTLRCSPKSGHDTVSWYQQALGQGPQFIFQYYEEEERQRGNFPDRFSGHQFPNYSSELNVNALLLGDSALYLCASSLGDRGHGYTFGSGTRLTVV.

CDR3 sequence reads: CASSRHPRGGRAYEQYF. The DNA of the CDR3 is TGCGCCAGCAGCCGTCACCCGCGGGGCGGGAGGGCTTACGAGCAGTACTTC. The V gene is TRBV4-1, the J gene TRBJ2-7; 9 bases agree with TRBD2. V lost 4 bases to trimming and J lost 4 bases; unmatched junction nucleotides: 14. The germline gives CDR1 MGHRA, CDR2 YSYEKL. CDR3 length: 17 residues.